Presented here are 24 T cell receptor beta chains from one specimen sequenced in a study of cytomegalovirus exposure and HLA in healthy donors. Primers included in the PCR were 60 Vbeta and 13 Jbeta primers. Data came from immunoSEQ multiplex PCR; TCRdb stores just in-frame clones and leaves some out. The sample lists over 150,000 clones; 60% to 85% were seen once. Input material: PBMCs. Receptor source: a man in his thirties or forties in good health and CMV-seropositive.

The DNA for the CDR3 is TGTGCCAGCAGTTTGGGGACAGGGGACTTTAACTATGGCTACACCTTC. It yields the protein CASSLGTGDFNYGYTF. The chain combines TRBV28 with TRBJ1-2; TRBD1 agrees at 10 bases. This CDR3 has 16 amino acids. Germline V CDR1 and CDR2: MDHEN, SYDVKM. V lost 3 bases, J lost 1 base, and 5 bases stayed unmatched.

The V and J genes are TRBV4-1 and TRBJ1-5; 8 positions match TRBD1. After removal of 1 base from V and 2 bases from J, the junction contained 7 bases not matched to a gene. This CDR3 contains 17 residues. Germline lookup yields CDR1 MGHRA and CDR2 YSYEKL. The DNA of the CDR3 is TGCGCCAGCAGCCAAGTGCAGGGGGCGCTGGGCAATCAGCCCCAGCATTTT. It is translated as CASSQVQGALGNQPQHF.

The rearrangement joins TRBV9 to TRBJ2-7, with a possible D match to TRBD1 (6 bases). Trimming took 0 bases from V and 2 from J, leaving 9 bases between them. Germline CDR1 SGDLS, CDR2 YYNGEE. The CDR3 is 14 amino acids. The CDR3 spells CASSVDGGPYEQYF. The CDR3 bases are TGTGCCAGCAGCGTAGATGGGGGCCCCTACGAGCAGTACTTC.

J is TRBJ2-3 and V is TRBV4-3; D is uncertain. The CDR3 runs to 13 residues. V was shortened by 5 bases and J by 4 bases, with 10 bases between the two germline ends. The germline V gene has CDR1 LGHNA and CDR2 YSLEER. CDR3 protein: CASSVQAPDTQYF. In nucleotides, the CDR3 is TGCGCCAGCAGCGTCCAGGCGCCAGATACGCAGTATTTT.

The rearrangement joins TRBV19 to TRBJ2-3, with 7 bases fitting TRBD1. The CDR3 is 16 amino acids. Trimming cost V 5 bases and J 5 bases; bases outside gene matches: 13. Germline V lookup: CDR1 LNHDA, CDR2 SQIVND (reference sequence). This CDR3 reads CASSAQIGGLGDTQYF. CDR3 DNA: TGTGCCAGTAGTGCCCAGATAGGGGGCTTGGGAGATACGCAGTATTTT.

Details on this clone: At the DNA level, this CDR3 is encoded by other sequences in the same sample as well. This rearrangement joins TRBV5-5 to TRBJ2-1; D gene ambiguous. V shed 0 bases and J shed 3 bases, with 4 bases lying between them. This CDR3 spans 13 amino acids. Germline lookup yields CDR1 SGHKS and CDR2 YYEKEE (reference sequence). As DNA, the CDR3 is TGTGCCAGCAGCTTGGACAGCTACAATGAGCAGTTCTTC. It encodes CASSLDSYNEQFF. The full variable domain, rest sourced from reference TRBV5-5 and TRBJ2-1, is DAGVTQSPTHLIKTRGQQVTLRCSPISGHKSVSWYQQVLGQGPQFIFQYYEKEERGRGNFPDRFSARQFPNYSSELNVNALLLGDSALYLCASSLDSYNEQFFGPGTRLTVL.

This chain joins TRBV7-2 and TRBJ2-5; perhaps TRBD1 as D (5 bases). V shed 5 bases and J shed 1 base, with 8 bases lying between them. CDR1 SGHTA and CDR2 FQGNSA come from the germline V gene. The CDR3 runs 13 residues. CDR3 nucleotide sequence: TGTGCCAGCAGCCCCAGGGTCCAAGAGACCCAGTACTTC. Translated, it gives CASSPRVQETQYF. Full variable domain (remainder filled in from reference TRBV7-2 and TRBJ2-5): GAGVSQSPSNKVTEKGKDVELRCDPISGHTALYWYRQSLGQGLEFLIYFQGNSAPDKSGLPSDRFSAERTGGSVSTLTIQRTQQEDSAVYLCASSPRVQETQYFGPGTRLLVL.

The table lists this clone with a count of one. J is TRBJ2-5 and V is TRBV9; TRBD1 aligns across 7 bases. After removal of 3 bases from V and 5 bases from J, the junction contained 10 bases not matched to a gene. The CDR3 sequence is 15 residues long. The germline V gene has CDR1 SGDLS and CDR2 YYNGEE. CDR3 in DNA: TGTGCCAGCAGCGCGCAGGGGGACCGGCGGGAGACCCAGTACTTC. This codes for CASSAQGDRRETQYF.

The J gene is TRBJ2-2, the V gene TRBV4-1; D possibly corresponds to TRBD2 (5 bases). V was cut by 0 bases and J by 7 bases, with 6 bases left in between. CDR3 length: 13 residues. CDR1 MGHRA and CDR2 YSYEKL come from the germline V gene. The DNA for the CDR3 is TGCGCCAGCAGCCAAGAGAGCGGCGGGGAGCTGTTTTTT. It specifies CASSQESGGELFF.

The J gene is TRBJ2-7, the V gene TRBV15, with TRBD2 identical over 8 bases. CDR3 length: 15 amino acids. Germline values: CDR1 LNHNV, CDR2 YYDKDF (reference sequence). V trimming: 3 bases; J trimming: 2 bases; junction bases outside the gene matches: 6. CDR3 nucleotide sequence: TGTGCCACCAGCAGGTCAGCGGGAGTAACCTACGAGCAGTACTTC. The encoded protein is CATSRSAGVTYEQYF.

The chain employs TRBV4-2 and TRBJ2-7, with a weak D call TRBD2 (6 bases). Germline V lookup: CDR1 LGHNA, CDR2 YNFKEQ. CDR3 length equals 16 residues. The V gene lost 3 bases and the J gene lost 2 bases, with 17 bases spanning the gap. CDR3 protein: CASSQLSGGSPYEQYF. CDR3 coding DNA: TGTGCCAGCAGCCAGCTATCTGGGGGGAGCCCCTACGAGCAGTACTTC.

The chain is built from TRBV9 and TRBJ2-1; D is perhaps TRBD2 (6 bases). The ends were cut back, 0 bases at V and 4 bases at J, with 11 bases in the middle. CDR3 length: 15 residues. Germline CDR1 SGDLS, CDR2 YYNGEE. CDR3 nucleotide sequence: TGTGCCAGCAGCGTAGAGGGCCGGGGGTACAATGAGCAGTTCTTC. Its translation: CASSVEGRGYNEQFF.

This chain's CDR3 is CASSTDRISGNTIYF. The CDR3 DNA is TGTGCCAGCAGTACGGACAGAATCTCTGGAAACACCATATATTTT. J is TRBJ1-3 and V is TRBV2; D may be TRBD1 (6 bases). Trimming removed 5 bases from V and 0 bases from J, with 11 bases in between. In germline, CDR1 is SNHLY, CDR2 FYNNEI. The CDR3 contains 15 residues.

V usage is TRBV6-5 and J usage is TRBJ2-3; the D gene is possibly TRBD2 (6 bases). Between the trimmed V and J ends, which lost 1 base and 8 bases, there was a span of 16 bases. The CDR3 loop spans 15 amino acids. Germline loops: CDR1 MNHEY, CDR2 SVGAGI. CDR3 protein: CASSYLGSLGGTQYF. In DNA form, the CDR3 reads TGTGCCAGCAGTTACTTGGGAAGCCTCGGGGGTACGCAGTATTTT.

The chain employs TRBV29-1 and TRBJ2-7, with unresolved D. The CDR3 runs to 17 residues. V lost 0 bases and J 2 bases, leaving 20 bases between the germline ends. From germline, CDR1 is SQVTM and CDR2 ANQGSEA. CDR3 loop: CSVEDRARRIATYEQYF. CDR3 sequence (DNA): TGCAGCGTTGAAGATCGAGCGCGGCGGATAGCCACCTACGAGCAGTACTTC.

V is TRBV29-1 and J is TRBJ1-1; TRBD1 agrees at 7 bases. The CDR3 length is 13 residues. The V gene's germline CDR1 is SQVTM and CDR2 ANQGSEA. The V and J ends lost 7 bases and 1 base, in that order; junction bases with no gene match: 6. The CDR3 bases are TGCAGCGCTAGACAGGGACAGAACACTGAAGCTTTCTTT. Residues: CSARQGQNTEAFF.

The chain carries TRBV4-1 and TRBJ2-1; D is perhaps TRBD2 (7 bases). This CDR3 comprises 15 residues. Germline loops: CDR1 MGHRA, CDR2 YSYEKL. The V end lost 0 bases, the J end lost 8 bases, and 14 bases lay between the germline ends. CDR3 in DNA: TGCGCCAGCAGCCAAGAGCGGGGGCCCTTCGATGAGCAGTTCTTC. Amino acid sequence: CASSQERGPFDEQFF.

This chain connects TRBV5-5 to TRBJ2-3, with D uncertain. This CDR3 has 14 amino acids. Looked up from germline, CDR1 is SGHKS and CDR2 is YYEKEE (reference sequence). The V and J ends lost 1 base and 6 bases respectively, with 12 bases between them. CDR3 amino acids: CASSLFPSVDTQYF. Here the CDR3 DNA reads TGTGCCAGCAGCTTGTTCCCGTCTGTGGATACGCAGTATTTT.

The V call is TRBV2, the J call TRBJ1-6; 7 nucleotides align to TRBD1. The CDR3 extends over 13 amino acids. Germline V gene sequence: CDR1 SNHLY, CDR2 FYNNEI. Losses at the gene ends were 7 bases for V and 4 bases for J; bases not matched to a gene: 1. This chain's CDR3 is CASTGQYNSPLHF. CDR3 bases: TGTGCCAGCACGGGACAGTATAATTCACCCCTCCACTTT.

The rearrangement links TRBV30 to TRBJ2-3; 8 bases are a match to TRBD2. The CDR3 totals 17 residues. V trimming: 0 bases; J trimming: 1 base; junction bases outside the gene matches: 9. The germline gives CDR1 GTSNPN, CDR2 SVGIG (reference sequence). The CDR3 spells CAWSVRGGWKGTDTQYF. The CDR3 DNA reads as TGTGCCTGGAGTGTACGCGGGGGGTGGAAGGGCACAGATACGCAGTATTTT.

The chain has TRBV7-2 and TRBJ2-2; D gene uncertain. Trimming pared 2 bases from V and 4 bases from J, leaving 8 bases between. The CDR3 extends over 14 amino acids. CDR1 is SGHTA and CDR2 is FQGNSA in the germline V gene. The CDR3 coding sequence is TGTGCCAGCAGCTTACGTCTAGTCACCGGGGAGCTGTTTTTT. It codes for CASSLRLVTGELFF. Drawing the rest from reference TRBV7-2 and TRBJ2-2, the complete variable domain is GAGVSQSPSNKVTEKGKDVELRCDPISGHTALYWYRQSLGQGLEFLIYFQGNSAPDKSGLPSDRFSAERTGGSVSTLTIQRTQQEDSAVYLCASSLRLVTGELFFGEGSRLTVL.

The chain links TRBV25-1 to TRBJ1-6, with 9 positions matching TRBD1. The CDR3 sequence is 16 residues long. V gave up 4 bases and J gave up 6 bases; unmatched junction bases: 7. Germline loops: CDR1 MGHDK, CDR2 SYGVNS. The CDR3 reads CASSGLTGGFNSPLHF. DNA for the CDR3: TGTGCCAGCAGTGGCCTCACAGGGGGCTTTAATTCACCCCTCCACTTT. The entire variable domain, with the rest obtained from reference TRBV25-1 and TRBJ1-6, is as follows: EADIYQTPRYLVIGTGKKITLECSQTMGHDKMYWYQQDPGMELHLIHYSYGVNSTEKGDLSSESTVSRIRTEHFPLTLESARPSHTSQYLCASSGLTGGFNSPLHFGNGTRLTVT.

V usage is TRBV7-2 and J usage is TRBJ2-7; 7 nucleotides agree with TRBD2. The CDR3 spans 14 residues. V lost 2 bases and J lost 3; bases outside the gene matches: 4. Germline assignment: CDR1 SGHTA and CDR2 FQGNSA. The CDR3 nucleotides are TGTGCCAGCAGCTTAAACGGGGGGAACTACGAGCAGTACTTC. Its translation: CASSLNGGNYEQYF.

V usage is TRBV4-3 and J usage is TRBJ2-1, with D possibly being TRBD2 (6 bases). The V end was cut by 3 bases, the J end by 8 bases, with 20 bases between. The CDR3 totals 16 residues. The germline V gene has CDR1 LGHNA and CDR2 YSLEER. CDR3 coding DNA: TGCGCCAGCAGCCAGGAACGCGGGACGGGTTGGGATGAGCAGTTCTTC. As protein: CASSQERGTGWDEQFF.